The rows below give T cell receptor beta chains drawn from one sample of a study of blood T cell repertoires in COVID-19. The repertoire was sequenced with immunoSEQ multiplex PCR; TCRdb's copy has only in-frame clones and lacks some. The sample lists some 120,000 clones, about 81% seen once, with roughly 4% in the top ten. The sample was peripheral blood. The receptors derive from a woman between 45 and 60 years old with acute or convalescent COVID-19. Each CDR3 is given with its conserved first and last residue. A D gene is named only where the DNA matches it firmly. Rows give clone size only sometimes, using once, few, many, or a class for an expanded clone.

cdr3_aa cdr3_nt j_call v_call clone_size d_call
CASSPLSGRADYKTQYF TGTGCCAGCAGCCCCCTGAGCGGGAGGGCCGATTATAAGACCCAGTACTTC TRBJ2-5 TRBV28 . TRBD2
CATSASGSNNEQFF TGTGCCACCAGCGCTAGCGGGAGTAACAATGAGCAGTTCTTC TRBJ2-1 TRBV15 . TRBD2
CASTDSYGYTF TGTGCCAGCACCGACAGCTATGGCTACACCTTC TRBJ1-2 TRBV5-4 . .
CASSTVSYNSPLHF TGTGCCAGTAGTACCGTCTCCTATAATTCACCCCTCCACTTT TRBJ1-6 TRBV19 . .
CASRGDTYYEQYF TGTGCCAGCAGGGGGGACACCTACTACGAGCAGTACTTC TRBJ2-7 TRBV2 . .
CASSLATGRGADNEQFF TGTGCTAGCAGCTTAGCTACCGGGAGAGGTGCGGACAATGAGCAGTTCTTC TRBJ2-1 TRBV7-7 . .
CAWSTQLHYEQYF TGTGCCTGGAGTACTCAACTACACTACGAGCAGTACTTC TRBJ2-7 TRBV30 . .
CASSDPGLGTDTQYF TGTGCCAGCAGTGACCCAGGGTTGGGCACAGATACGCAGTATTTT TRBJ2-3 TRBV6-1 . .
CASSLVPVYEQYF TGTGCCAGCAGCTTAGTCCCCGTCTACGAGCAGTACTTC TRBJ2-7 TRBV7-9 . .
CASSDRAGGRGTEAFF TGTGCCAGCAGTGACAGGGCAGGGGGTAGGGGCACTGAAGCTTTCTTT TRBJ1-1 TRBV2 . TRBD1
CSVEDPFGTGGKLFF TGCAGCGTTGAAGATCCTTTCGGGACAGGTGGGAAACTGTTTTTT TRBJ1-4 TRBV29-1 . TRBD1
CASSLLGTSGNEQFF TGTGCCAGCAGCCTTCTCGGGACTAGCGGCAATGAGCAGTTCTTC TRBJ2-1 TRBV4-2 . TRBD2
CASRLQGYEQYF TGTGCCAGCAGGTTACAGGGCTACGAGCAGTACTTC TRBJ2-7 TRBV2 . .
CASSSRDRGPSYEQYF TGTGCCAGCAGCTCTCGGGACAGGGGGCCTTCCTACGAGCAGTACTTC TRBJ2-7 TRBV5-6 once TRBD1
CASRSDREGEKLFF TGTGCCAGCAGATCGGACAGGGAGGGGGAAAAACTGTTTTTT TRBJ1-4 TRBV7-9 . TRBD1
CASSRDTTGELFF TGTGCCAGCTCCAGGGACACCACCGGGGAGCTGTTTTTT TRBJ2-2 TRBV11-1 . .
CATSRGTSTDTQYF TGTGCCACCAGCAGAGGGACTAGCACAGATACGCAGTATTTT TRBJ2-3 TRBV15 . .
CASSIFPLGDQPQHF TGTGCCAGTAGTATATTTCCTTTAGGGGATCAGCCCCAGCATTTT TRBJ1-5 TRBV19 . .
CASSEFGGKRPLHF TGTGCCAGCAGTGAATTTGGAGGGAAGCGGCCCCTCCACTTT TRBJ1-6 TRBV25-1 . .
CATKASGGFGEQFF TGTGCCACCAAAGCAAGCGGGGGGTTTGGGGAGCAGTTCTTC TRBJ2-1 TRBV24-1 once TRBD2
CASSQRLEGEQFF TGCGCCAGCAGTCAAAGACTAGAGGGTGAGCAGTTCTTC TRBJ2-1 TRBV10-1 . .
CASSKEGRDNTEAFF TGTGCCAGCAGCAAAGAGGGGAGGGATAACACTGAAGCTTTCTTT TRBJ1-1 TRBV21-1 . .
CASSQDSAQVVYGYTF TGTGCCAGCAGCCAAGATTCCGCCCAGGTGGTATATGGCTACACCTTC TRBJ1-2 TRBV14 . .
CASSSQGYLYEQYF TGTGCCAGCAGTTCTCAGGGGTATCTTTACGAGCAGTACTTC TRBJ2-7 TRBV28 . .